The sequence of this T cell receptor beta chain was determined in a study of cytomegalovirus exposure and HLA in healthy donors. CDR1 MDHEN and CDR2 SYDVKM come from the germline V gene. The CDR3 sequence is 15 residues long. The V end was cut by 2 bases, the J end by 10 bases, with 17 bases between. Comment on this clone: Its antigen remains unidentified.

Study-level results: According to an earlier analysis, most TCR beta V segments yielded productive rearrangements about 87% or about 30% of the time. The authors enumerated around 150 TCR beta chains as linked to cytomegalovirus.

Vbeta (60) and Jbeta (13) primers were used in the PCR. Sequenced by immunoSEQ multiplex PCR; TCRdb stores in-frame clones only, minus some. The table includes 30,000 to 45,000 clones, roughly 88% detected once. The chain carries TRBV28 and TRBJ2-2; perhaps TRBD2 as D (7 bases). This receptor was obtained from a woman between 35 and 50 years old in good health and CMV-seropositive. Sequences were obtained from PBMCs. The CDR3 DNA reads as TGTGCCAGCAGTTTAGGGGGGGCGGAGGCCGAGGAGCTGTTTTTT. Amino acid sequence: CASSLGGAEAEELFF. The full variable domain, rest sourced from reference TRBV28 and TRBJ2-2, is DVKVTQSSRYLVKRTGEKVFLECVQDMDHENMFWYRQDPGLGLRLIYFSYDVKMKEKGDIPEGYSVSREKKERFSLILESASTNQTSMYLCASSLGGAEAEELFFGEGSRLTVL.